A single sample gave rise to the 25 T cell receptor beta chains below, sequenced in a study of OX40 agonist ivuxolimab in advanced cancers. Using immunoSEQ multiplex PCR, the repertoire was profiled, and TCRdb retains in-frame clones only, with some absent. The data show roughly 30,000 clones, around nine tenths seen once. Here the sequenced sample was CD4+ or CD8+ T cells sorted from blood, taken in a trial of the OX40 agonist ivuxolimab. These receptor sequences come from an adult with an advanced solid tumor such as melanoma, head and neck, liver or kidney cancer.

The chain employs TRBV7-9 and TRBJ2-1; TRBD2 agrees at 13 bases. V shed 11 bases and J 8 bases; nucleotides not matched to a gene: 9. In germline, CDR1 is SEHNR, CDR2 FQNEAQ (reference sequence). The CDR3 has 14 amino acids. CDR3 bases: TGTGCCGTAAGGACTAGCGGGAGTCCGGATGAGCAGTTCTTC. This codes for CAVRTSGSPDEQFF. The whole variable domain, filled in from reference TRBV7-9 and TRBJ2-1, reads DTGVSQNPRHKITKRGQNVTFRCDPISEHNRLYWYRQTLGQGPEFLTYFQNEAQLEKSRLLSDRFSAERPKGSFSTLEIQRTEQGDSAMYLCAVRTSGSPDEQFFGPGTRLTVL.

This chain uses TRBV9 with TRBJ1-2; D is uncertain. The germline V gene has CDR1 SGDLS and CDR2 YYNGEE. Trimming took 5 bases from V and 4 from J, leaving 15 bases between them. The CDR3 consists of 14 residues. CDR3 DNA: TGTGCCAGCAGAGCTGGACCGATACTCTATGGCTACACCTTC. Encoded protein: CASRAGPILYGYTF.

This clone has a single count. The chain joins TRBV7-6 to TRBJ2-2; maybe TRBD1 (5 bases). The CDR3 is 14 amino acids. CDR1 and CDR2 (germline): SGHVS, FNYEAQ. V was trimmed by 5 bases and J by 3 bases, leaving 10 bases between them. CDR3 protein: CASSPDRYTGELFF. Here the CDR3 DNA reads TGTGCCAGCAGCCCAGACAGATACACCGGGGAGCTGTTTTTT.

CDR3 region: CASSASEGAWGYTF. CDR3 DNA sequence: TGTGCCAGCAGCGCTAGCGAGGGAGCTTGGGGCTACACCTTC. The chain recombines TRBV11-1 with TRBJ1-2; D gene uncertain. The germline gives CDR1 SGHAT, CDR2 FQDESV (reference sequence). The CDR3 runs to 14 residues. V gave up 5 bases and J gave up 8 bases, with 18 bases separating them.

The genes are TRBV6-5 and TRBJ2-2, with D tentatively TRBD1 (5 bases). The germline V gene encodes CDR1 MNHEY and CDR2 SVGAGI. The CDR3 length is 12 residues. Between the trimmed V and J ends, which lost 6 bases and 10 bases, there was a span of 12 bases. The CDR3 region is CASRYRSEELFF. The CDR3 DNA follows: TGTGCCAGCAGGTACAGGTCCGAGGAGCTGTTTTTT.

This chain links TRBV9 with TRBJ2-7, with 9 bases identical to TRBD1. V was clipped by 3 bases and J by 5 bases; unmatched bases: 6. Germline loops: CDR1 SGDLS, CDR2 YYNGEE. This CDR3 has 14 amino acids. CDR3 amino acids: CASSGWDRANEQYF. The DNA for the CDR3 is TGTGCCAGCAGCGGGTGGGACAGGGCCAACGAGCAGTACTTC.

V usage is TRBV7-6 and J usage is TRBJ1-2; D is perhaps TRBD1 (5 bases). The CDR3 is made up of 14 amino acids. V lost 5 bases to trimming and J lost 8 bases, with 18 bases between them. Germline CDR1 is SGHVS and CDR2 is FNYEAQ. The CDR3 bases are TGTGCCAGCAGCCTAGGGACGGGAATTAGCGGCTACACCTTC. Translating it yields CASSLGTGISGYTF.

The chain carries TRBV5-8 and TRBJ2-7, with 7 nucleotides matching TRBD1. This CDR3 contains 14 residues. Germline assignment: CDR1 SGHTS and CDR2 YDEGEE. Trimming removed 4 bases from V and 1 base from J; junction bases left unmatched: 5. The DNA for the CDR3 is TGTGCCAGCAGCGCTAGACAGGGATCCTACGAGCAGTACTTC. This sequence encodes CASSARQGSYEQYF.

The chain joins TRBV15 to TRBJ2-5; D may be TRBD1 or TRBD2 (6 bases each). The V and J ends lost 5 bases and 1 base respectively, with 20 bases between them. Germline CDR1 reads LNHNV; CDR2 reads YYDKDF (reference sequence). The CDR3 runs 17 residues. The CDR3 bases are TGTGCCACCAGCGGACCGGGGGCAACTTGGGGCCAAGAGACCCAGTACTTC. Amino acids: CATSGPGATWGQETQYF.

The table lists this clone with a count of one. The chain recombines TRBV18 with TRBJ1-1; no firm D call. V lost 2 bases, J lost 6 bases, and 10 bases lay in between. Germline V lookup: CDR1 KGHSH, CDR2 LQKENI. The CDR3 runs 13 residues. Written as DNA, the CDR3 is TGTGCCAGCTCACCAGATGTTTTCCCTGAAGCTTTCTTT. Translating it yields CASSPDVFPEAFF.

The chain employs TRBV11-2 and TRBJ2-2; the D gene is possibly TRBD2 (5 bases). The CDR3 totals 16 residues. Germline V gene lookup returns CDR1 SGHAT and CDR2 FQNNGV. Between the trimmed V and J ends, which lost 0 bases and 0 bases, there was a span of 8 bases. The CDR3 loop is CASSLDGGPNTGELFF. As DNA, the CDR3 is TGTGCCAGCAGCTTAGATGGCGGGCCGAACACCGGGGAGCTGTTTTTT.

The rearrangement joins TRBV29-1 to TRBJ2-7, with D hard to call. The CDR3 spans 12 residues. Trimming took 6 bases from V and 2 from J, leaving 11 bases between them. CDR1 is SQVTM and CDR2 is ANQGSEA in the germline V gene. The CDR3, as DNA: TGCAGCGTGTCCGGAACCACCTACGAGCAGTACTTC. Encoded protein: CSVSGTTYEQYF.

The chain couples TRBV15 to TRBJ2-5, with D possibly called TRBD1 or TRBD2 (8 bases each). CDR1 LNHNV and CDR2 YYDKDF come from the germline V gene (reference sequence). The CDR3 is 12 amino acids. Trimming took off 11 bases at V and 11 bases at J, with 21 bases between the two ends. The CDR3 here is CAQTGVSGSQYF. The CDR3 region has the DNA TGTGCCCAGACAGGGGTGAGCGGGAGTCAGTACTTC.

The chain couples TRBV7-8 to TRBJ1-5; 7 bases align to TRBD1. Germline V gene sequence: CDR1 SGHVS, CDR2 FQNEAQ. J gave up 3 bases and V 4 bases, and 15 bases lay outside the gene matches. The CDR3 has 18 residues. CDR3 nucleotide sequence: TGTGCCAGCAGCTCCGCCTTATTTGGGGACAGAACCAATCAGCCCCAGCATTTT. Its protein product is CASSSALFGDRTNQPQHF.

The gene calls are TRBV6-6 and TRBJ1-4; 8 positions match TRBD1. J gave up 4 bases and V 4 bases, and 2 bases lay outside the gene matches. CDR3 length: 14 residues. Germline assignment: CDR1 MNHNY and CDR2 SVGAGI (reference sequence). CDR3 sequence (DNA): TGTGCCAGCAGTTGGGGACAGGATAATGAAAAACTGTTTTTT. Translating it yields CASSWGQDNEKLFF.

The chain couples TRBV27 to TRBJ2-1; D gene unclear. The ends were cut back, 2 bases at V and 6 bases at J, with 14 bases in the middle. There are 15 residues in the CDR3. Germline V gene sequence: CDR1 MNHEY, CDR2 SMNVEV (reference sequence). Here the CDR3 reads CASSLGTEPLNEQFF. The CDR3 bases are TGTGCCAGCAGTTTAGGCACAGAACCCCTCAATGAGCAGTTCTTC.

The rearrangement links TRBV14 to TRBJ1-2; no reliable D call. Germline V gene data show CDR1 as SGHDN and CDR2 as FVKESK. Deletions cut 2 bases from V and 0 bases from J, with 4 bases between. The length of the CDR3 is 13 residues. CDR3 nucleotides: TGTGCCAGCAGCCAACAGGCTAACTATGGCTACACCTTC. Its protein is CASSQQANYGYTF.

The chain joins TRBV6-1 to TRBJ1-2, with D possibly being TRBD1 (6 bases). This CDR3 comprises 16 residues. With 3 bases removed from V and 2 bases from J, the gap between germline ends came to 16 bases. Per the germline V gene, CDR1 is MNHNS and CDR2 is SASEGT. CDR3: CASSDPKDSWNYGYTF. The CDR3 DNA is TGTGCCAGCAGTGACCCCAAGGACAGCTGGAACTATGGCTACACCTTC.

This sequence joins TRBV13 and TRBJ1-5; 7 nucleotides match TRBD1. V shed 0 bases, J shed 4 bases, and the junction held 0 bases outside the gene matches. The CDR3 totals 14 residues. CDR1 and CDR2 from the germline V gene are PRHDT and FYEKMQ (reference sequence). The CDR3 is CASSLGRGNQPQHF. The DNA of the CDR3 is TGTGCCAGCAGCTTAGGCAGGGGGAATCAGCCCCAGCATTTT.

Concerning this clone itself: This likely reflects a read error, since a far larger clone is one base away. Other DNA sequences in the sample encode the same CDR3. J is TRBJ1-2 and V is TRBV7-3; a weak D match, TRBD1 (6 bases). The CDR3 totals 15 residues. The germline CDR1 and CDR2 sequences are SGHTA and FQGTGA. The germline V and J ends were trimmed by 5 bases and 5 bases, with 18 bases remaining between them. The DNA for the CDR3 is TGTGCCAGCAGCCCGACAGGTGGGGGGTTATATGGCTACACCTTC. Encoded protein: CASSPTGGGLYGYTF. Full variable domain (outside the CDR3, taken from reference TRBV7-3 and TRBJ1-2): GAGVSQTPSNKVTEKGKYVELRCDPISGHTALYWYRQSLGQGPEFLIYFQGTGAADDSGLPNDRFFAVRPEGSVSTLKIQRTERGDSAVYLCASSPTGGGLYGYTFGSGTRLTVV.

The chain has TRBV5-1 and TRBJ2-3; 11 nucleotides agree with TRBD1. The CDR3 is 18 amino acids. J was trimmed by 2 bases and V by 4 bases; bases with no gene match: 12. Per the germline V gene, CDR1 is SGHRS and CDR2 is YFSETQ. This CDR3 reads CASSEGWGQGGNTDTQYF. The CDR3 bases are TGCGCCAGCAGCGAAGGTTGGGGACAGGGGGGAAACACAGATACGCAGTATTTT. The full variable domain, with the rest looked up from reference TRBV5-1 and TRBJ2-3, is KAGVTQTPRYLIKTRGQQVTLSCSPISGHRSVSWYQQTPGQGLQFLFEYFSETQRNKGNFPGRFSGRQFSNSRSEMNVSTLELGDSALYLCASSEGWGQGGNTDTQYFGPGTRLTVL.

The rearrangement links TRBV9 to TRBJ2-7, with 15 bases identical to TRBD2. With V trimmed by 0 bases and J by 6 bases, 7 bases remained unmatched. The CDR3 has 17 residues. Germline V CDR1 and CDR2: SGDLS, YYNGEE. CDR3 DNA: TGTGCCAGCAGCGTAGATGGGACTAGCGGGGGGCTCGGCGAGCAGTACTTC. Translation gives CASSVDGTSGGLGEQYF.

The chain joins TRBV7-6 to TRBJ1-1; TRBD1 aligns across 9 bases. The CDR3 loop spans 15 amino acids. V dropped 4 bases and J dropped 3; count of bases not matched to a gene: 6. The V gene's germline CDR1 is SGHVS and CDR2 FNYEAQ. CDR3 loop: CASSSRDREDTEAFF. The CDR3 DNA sequence: TGTGCCAGCAGCTCCCGGGACAGGGAGGACACTGAAGCTTTCTTT.

V usage is TRBV27 and J usage is TRBJ2-1; D call uncertain. CDR1 is MNHEY and CDR2 is SMNVEV in the germline V gene (reference sequence). The germline V and J ends were trimmed by 6 bases and 10 bases, with 10 bases remaining between them. This CDR3 is 11 amino acids long. The CDR3 loop is CASRLRSEQFF. In DNA, the CDR3 is TGTGCCAGCAGATTAAGAAGCGAGCAGTTCTTC.

V is TRBV19 and J is TRBJ1-5; D is unresolved. This CDR3 contains 13 residues. Germline V gene sequence: CDR1 LNHDA, CDR2 SQIVND (reference sequence). V was shortened by 5 bases and J by 6 bases, with 11 bases between the two germline ends. The CDR3 reads CASSSIFGQPQHF. CDR3 nucleotides: TGTGCCAGTAGTTCTATCTTCGGTCAGCCCCAGCATTTT. Filled out from reference TRBV19 and TRBJ1-5, the complete variable domain reads DGGITQSPKYLFRKEGQNVTLSCEQNLNHDAMYWYRQDPGQGLRLIYYSQIVNDFQKGDIAEGYSVSREKKESFPLTVTSAQKNPTAFYLCASSSIFGQPQHFGDGTRLSIL.